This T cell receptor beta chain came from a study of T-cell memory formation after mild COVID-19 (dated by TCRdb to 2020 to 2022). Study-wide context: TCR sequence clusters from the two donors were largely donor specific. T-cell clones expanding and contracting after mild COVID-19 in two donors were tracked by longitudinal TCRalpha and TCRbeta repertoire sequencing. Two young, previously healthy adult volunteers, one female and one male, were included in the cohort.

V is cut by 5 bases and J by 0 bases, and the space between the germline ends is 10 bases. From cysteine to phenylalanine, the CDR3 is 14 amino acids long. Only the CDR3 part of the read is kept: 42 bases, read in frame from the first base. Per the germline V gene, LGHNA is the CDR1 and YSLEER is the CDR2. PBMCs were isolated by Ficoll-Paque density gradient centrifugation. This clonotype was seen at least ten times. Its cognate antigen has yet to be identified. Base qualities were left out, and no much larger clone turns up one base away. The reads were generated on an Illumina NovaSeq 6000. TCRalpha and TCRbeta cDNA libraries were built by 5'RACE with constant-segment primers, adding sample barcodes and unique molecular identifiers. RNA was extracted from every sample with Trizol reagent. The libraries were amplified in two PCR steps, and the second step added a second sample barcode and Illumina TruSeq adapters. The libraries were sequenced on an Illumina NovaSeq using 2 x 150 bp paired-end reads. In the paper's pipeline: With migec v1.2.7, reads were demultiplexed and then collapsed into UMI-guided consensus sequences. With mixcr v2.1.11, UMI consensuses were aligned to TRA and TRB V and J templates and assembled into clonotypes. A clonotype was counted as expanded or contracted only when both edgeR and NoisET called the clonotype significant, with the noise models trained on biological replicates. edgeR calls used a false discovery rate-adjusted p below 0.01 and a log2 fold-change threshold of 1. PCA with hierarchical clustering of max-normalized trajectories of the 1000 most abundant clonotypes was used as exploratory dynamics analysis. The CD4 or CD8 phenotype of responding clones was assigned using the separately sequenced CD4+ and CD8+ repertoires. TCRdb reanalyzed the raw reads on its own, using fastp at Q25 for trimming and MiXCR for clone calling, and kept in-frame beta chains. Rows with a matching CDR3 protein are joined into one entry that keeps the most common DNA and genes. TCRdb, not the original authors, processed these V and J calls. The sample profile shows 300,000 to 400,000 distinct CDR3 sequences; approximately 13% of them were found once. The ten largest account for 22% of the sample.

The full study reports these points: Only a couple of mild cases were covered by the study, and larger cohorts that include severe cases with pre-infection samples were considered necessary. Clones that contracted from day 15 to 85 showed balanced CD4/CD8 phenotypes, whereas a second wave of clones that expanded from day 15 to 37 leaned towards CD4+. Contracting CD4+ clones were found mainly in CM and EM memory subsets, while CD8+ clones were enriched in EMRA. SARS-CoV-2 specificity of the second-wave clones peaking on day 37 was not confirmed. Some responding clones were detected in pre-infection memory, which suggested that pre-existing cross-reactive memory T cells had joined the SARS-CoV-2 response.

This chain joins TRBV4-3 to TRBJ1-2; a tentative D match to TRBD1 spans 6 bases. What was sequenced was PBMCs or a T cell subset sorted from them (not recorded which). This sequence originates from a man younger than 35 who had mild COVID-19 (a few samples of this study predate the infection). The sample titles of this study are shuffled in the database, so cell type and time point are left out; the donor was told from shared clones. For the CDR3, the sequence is CASSSTGSNYGYTF. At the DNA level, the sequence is TGCGCCAGCAGCTCCACAGGGTCTAACTATGGCTACACCTTC.